The 10 T cell receptor beta chains below were found in one sample sequenced in a study of neoadjuvant nivolumab and ipilimumab in lung cancer. Clones were sequenced by immunoSEQ multiplex PCR, and TCRdb holds only the in-frame ones, with some missing. The sample lists 26,000 or so clones, more than 80% seen once, with around 5% in the top ten. The material was tumor tissue, obtained after neoadjuvant nivolumab, alone or with ipilimumab, at or shortly before surgery. These receptors all come from an adult with non-small cell lung cancer.

This clone was recorded once. The V and J genes are TRBV6-5 and TRBJ1-5, with TRBD1 matching over 10 bases. The length of the CDR3 is 14 residues. Looked up from germline, CDR1 is MNHEY and CDR2 is SVGAGI. V trimming: 6 bases; J trimming: 4 bases; junction bases outside the gene matches: 3. CDR3 amino acids: CASSWGQGNQPQHF. CDR3 DNA: TGTGCCAGCAGCTGGGGACAGGGGAATCAGCCCCAGCATTTT.

The chain carries TRBV5-1 and TRBJ2-3; D unclear. The ends were cut back, 0 bases at V and 4 bases at J, with 6 bases in the middle. The CDR3 runs 13 residues. Germline V lookup: CDR1 SGHRS, CDR2 YFSETQ. CDR3 DNA: TGCGCCAGCAGCTTGGGTCAGTCAGATACGCAGTATTTT. It translates to CASSLGQSDTQYF.

The chain is built from TRBV5-4 and TRBJ1-2, with 7 positions matching TRBD1. Trimming removed 5 bases from V and 4 bases from J; junction bases left unmatched: 11. Per the germline V gene, CDR1 is SGHNT and CDR2 is YYREEE (reference sequence). The CDR3 length is 15 residues. The CDR3 protein is CASSPGQADFYGYTF. CDR3 sequence (DNA): TGTGCCAGCAGTCCTGGACAGGCGGACTTCTATGGCTACACCTTC.

The sample holds one count of this clone. The chain links TRBV5-4 to TRBJ2-1; TRBD1 might be the D (5 bases). The CDR3 is 15 amino acids. Germline V gives CDR1 SGHNT, CDR2 YYREEE (reference sequence). Trimming left V 2 bases short and J 7 bases short, with 16 bases between. CDR3 sequence (DNA): TGTGCCAGCAGCTTATTTCAGGGTACAAGAAATGAGCAGTTCTTC. Residues: CASSLFQGTRNEQFF.

The genes are TRBV5-6 and TRBJ1-5; 10 positions agree with TRBD1. Germline-derived CDR1 and CDR2 are SGHDT and YYEEEE. The trim removed 6 bases at V and 3 bases at J, leaving 6 bases unmatched. The CDR3 covers 15 residues. CDR3 loop: CASITGTGDNQPQHF. CDR3 DNA sequence: TGTGCCAGCATAACCGGGACAGGGGACAATCAGCCCCAGCATTTT.

This clone was counted a few times. The chain recombines TRBV2 with TRBJ1-4; 7 nucleotides agree with TRBD1. Trimming at V came to 3 bases and at J to 2 bases, leaving 6 bases not matched to a gene. Germline-derived CDR1 and CDR2 are SNHLY and FYNNEI. The CDR3 loop spans 16 amino acids. CDR3 nucleotides: TGTGCCAGCAGTGATTTAGGGACAGCTACTAATGAAAAACTGTTTTTT. Translation: CASSDLGTATNEKLFF. Drawing the rest from reference TRBV2 and TRBJ1-4, the complete variable domain is EPEVTQTPSHQVTQMGQEVILRCVPISNHLYFYWYRQILGQKVEFLVSFYNNEISEKSEIFDDQFSVERPDGSNFTLKIRSTKLEDSAMYFCASSDLGTATNEKLFFGSGTQLSVL.

The rearrangement joins TRBV6-1 to TRBJ1-4; D call uncertain. Per germline, CDR1 MNHNS and CDR2 SASEGT. The CDR3 totals 13 residues. Trimming removed 6 bases at V and 6 bases at J, with 11 bases between. CDR3 DNA: TGTGCCAGCAGAAACGTTGGGGATGAAAAACTGTTTTTT. Translated: CASRNVGDEKLFF.

This rearrangement joins TRBV30 to TRBJ1-1; weak D call: TRBD1 (6 bases). Germline assignment: CDR1 GTSNPN and CDR2 SVGIG (reference sequence). CDR3 length equals 13 residues. The V end was cut by 0 bases, the J end by 2 bases, with 7 bases between. CDR3 DNA sequence: TGTGCCTGGAGTGTAGGGGGTAACACTGAAGCTTTCTTT. Translating gives CAWSVGGNTEAFF.

This chain links TRBV19 with TRBJ1-1; tentative D call: TRBD1 (5 bases). The CDR3 consists of 14 residues. CDR1 is LNHDA and CDR2 is SQIVND in the germline V gene (reference sequence). V lost 10 bases, J lost 1 base, and 16 bases lay in between. For the CDR3, the DNA is TGTGCCACCACATCAGGGCGGACGAACACTGAAGCTTTCTTT. Residues: CATTSGRTNTEAFF.

This chain joins TRBV5-1 and TRBJ1-6, with 7 bases aligning to TRBD1. Trimming removed 0 bases from V and 8 bases from J; junction bases left unmatched: 2. The CDR3 extends over 14 amino acids. The germline CDR1 and CDR2 sequences are SGHRS and YFSETQ. The CDR3 is CASSLEQGYSPLHF. The CDR3, as DNA: TGCGCCAGCAGCTTGGAACAGGGGTATTCACCCCTCCACTTT.